This TCR beta chain originates from a study of CD8 T cells in ankylosing spondylitis. Study outcomes and limitations: It appeared that ankylosing spondylitis blood was characterized by a TCR beta motif of roughly 8 highly homologous variants.

V was clipped by 5 bases and J by 0 bases, with 7 bases between them. The CDR3 length is 14 residues. Libraries of TCR beta came from quantitative 5'-RACE with molecular barcodes. A single record per CDR3 protein comes from TCRdb applying MiXCR to the 5' RACE reads. The table includes around 490,000 distinct CDR3 sequences, about 5.2% detected once. In its sample, this clonotype was seen many times. Its antigen is undetermined. The clonotype comes from a male donor with ankylosing spondylitis. The V gene is TRBV12-3 or TRBV12-4, the J gene TRBJ2-2; D unresolved. The sequenced material came from blood, either unsorted or a sorted T cell fraction (not recorded which). The CDR3: CASSEGTNTGELFF. The DNA of the CDR3 is TGTGCCAGCAGTGAAGGGACGAACACCGGGGAGCTGTTTTTT.